The clone carrying this T cell receptor (beta chain) was observed a few times. Its antigen is currently unknown. The sample belongs to a study of T-cell reconstitution after alpha-beta-depleted transplantation in children. Study-level findings and limits: Several hundred rapidly expanded clones from non-depleted graft cells reportedly supplied alpha-beta T cells about two months post-transplant. T-cell counts and diversity were attributed mostly to newly produced T cells one year after transplant. Surviving recipient T cells and thymic progenitors produced the high day-60 TCRbeta diversity seen in some patients.

The V end lost 4 bases, the J end lost 2 bases, and 12 bases lay between the germline ends. The CDR3 is 14 amino acids. The germline gives CDR1 LGHNA, CDR2 YSLEER. Preparation of the TCRbeta library used unique molecular identifiers. TCRdb re-derived calls from the PCR reads in MiXCR, one entry per CDR3 protein. The top ten hold around 7.6% of the sample, which has 250,000 to 300,000 distinct CDR3 sequences, 10% seen once. This TCR was sampled from a boy in the first two years of life with acute myeloid leukemia, due to receive a stem cell transplant. This sequence joins TRBV4-3 and TRBJ2-7, with a tentative D call TRBD1 (5 bases). The specimen was PBMCs, collected before TCRalphabeta/CD19-depleted stem cell transplant. As DNA, the CDR3 is TGCGCCAGCAGCCCTTGGCAGGGAACCTACGAGCAGTACTTC. It is translated as CASSPWQGTYEQYF.